The T cell receptor beta chain under discussion was sequenced for a study of T-cell reconstitution after alpha-beta-depleted transplantation in children. Study results and limitations: In some patients, recipient T cells and intrathymic progenitors surviving conditioning explained high day-60 diversity. Several hundred expanded graft clones reportedly gave rise to the alpha-beta T cells present about two months after transplant. The authors attributed T-cell counts and diversity one year after transplant mostly to newly produced T cells.

Deletions cut 6 bases from V and 5 bases from J, with 13 bases between. This CDR3 is built from 13 residues. About this clonotype itself: The antigen remains undetermined.

For TCRbeta, the library was prepared with unique molecular identifiers. TCRdb itself ran the PCR reads through MiXCR, one entry per CDR3 protein. This sample has 300,000 to 350,000 distinct CDR3 sequences, with approximately 23% found just once. The clonotype originates from a male patient under 18 who had a stem cell transplant for acute lymphoblastic leukemia, so the T cells may come from the graft donor. This chain connects TRBV12-3 or TRBV12-4 to TRBJ2-5, with unresolved D. The sequences come from PBMCs, mostly from graft donor cells, collected 180 days after TCRalphabeta/CD19-depleted stem cell transplant. The CDR3 region is CASSLRFTETQYF. The CDR3 DNA is TGTGCCAGCAGCTTACGATTTACTGAGACCCAGTACTTC.